This TCR beta chain was observed in a study of blood T cell repertoires in COVID-19. The ends were cut back, 6 bases at V and 7 bases at J, with 18 bases in the middle. The CDR3 is 14 residues long. Per germline, CDR1 MDHEN and CDR2 SYDVKM. This table comes from immunoSEQ multiplex PCR, and its TCRdb copy is limited to in-frame clones, with some not included. The profile covers under 80,000 clones, with 80% appearing a single time and around 10% taken by the ten largest. Sequencing input: peripheral blood. The receptor was derived from a human donor in a cohort sampled during active COVID-19. This chain links TRBV28 with TRBJ1-2; D might be TRBD1 (5 bases). The CDR3 DNA follows: TGTGCCAGCAGCCCTGCCTCAAGGGGCTTTGGCTACACCTTC. Translated: CASSPASRGFGYTF.